This T cell receptor (beta chain) derives from a study of blood T cells in healthy people across ages (dated by TCRdb to the mid-2010s). With regard to the full study: In model experiments, roughly one uniquely barcoded TCR beta cDNA molecule per two T cells was captured by template switching. Using deep sequencing normalized with unique cDNA molecular identifiers, the study measured how TCR beta repertoire diversity changes with age. The donors were split into four age groups: young (average around 17 years), middle-aged (roughly 40), aged (roughly 60) and long-lived (about 74). To avoid experimental bias, donors of different ages were distributed randomly across sequencing lanes. For two donors (one aged 18 to 29 and one aged 80 or older), the study analyzed two additional independent replicas of 1 million unique cDNA reads from the same blood draw. General conclusions and limits of the study: Observed TCR beta diversity per million T cells fell roughly linearly with age, and a significant reduction was already apparent by age approximately 41. Estimates of total diversity based on one million sequenced T cells were considered lower bounds and underestimates. Compared with the aged group, more naive CD4+ T cells, fewer expanded clones and increased TCR diversity were shown by the long-lived group, suggesting age selection. Donor CMV infection status was unknown, potentially confounding age-related changes in expanded clonotypes. Conclusive comparison of naive and antigen-experienced compartments was prevented by the profiling of bulk unsorted PBMCs. Observed TCR beta diversity correlated strongly with the percentage of naive T cells measured by flow cytometry.

Preparation of the library involved 5' RACE. This sample was sequenced with an Illumina HiSeq 2500. A second roughly 7 to 11 cycle PCR used a sample-barcoded 5' primer and a J-beta primer mix. A template-switch 5' adaptor carrying 12 random nucleotides introduced a unique molecular identifier onto each TCR beta cDNA molecule. At least 2.5 million CDR3-containing paired-end reads were obtained from each sample. All of the RNA was converted into first-strand cDNA using the Mint cDNA synthesis kit, with a TRBC-specific oligonucleotide serving as the primer. Following uracil-DNA glycosylase treatment, all cDNA underwent a first 18-cycle PCR with the universal primers M1SS and BC2_uni_R. On the study's bioinformatics: For normalization, 1 million high-quality reads were randomly selected from each sample, with every read carrying a distinct molecular identifier. Instead of being binned into consensus sequences, reads with shared molecular identifiers were discarded. CDR3 identification, clonotype clustering and error correction used MiTCR with a Q25 quality threshold and the strictest error-elimination algorithm. A nonparametric unseen species model using Euler transformation provided a lower-bound estimate of total TCR beta diversity. In-frame beta chains were kept once TCRdb had trimmed the public reads at Q25 with fastp and called clones with MiXCR. Each entry merges the rows of one CDR3 protein and shows their most common DNA and genes. The V and J calls and clone size are TCRdb's, not the authors'. Recorded for this sample are around 970,000 distinct CDR3 sequences; roughly 50% of them occurred a single time. Jointly, the top ten make up about 21% of the sample.

The CDR3, cysteine through phenylalanine, is 15 amino acids long. The read is trimmed to its CDR3 DNA, 45 bases read in frame from base 1. The CDR1 and CDR2 encoded by the germline V gene (reference sequence) are SEHNR and FQNEAQ. A few counts support this clonotype. Its target antigen remains unknown. No base quality values were provided; no much bigger clone lies one nucleotide off. Systemically healthy Caucasian individuals from Russia, some 38 in total and aged roughly 6 to 95 years, were included as donors. About 9.6 milliliters of peripheral blood were collected from each donor into EDTA-treated Vacutainer tubes. PBMCs were isolated by Ficoll-Paque density-gradient centrifugation, with at least 6.5 million obtained per sample. Trizol reagent was used to extract total RNA from PBMCs, with at least 6 micrograms per sample. Naive CD45RAhigh/CD27high T cell percentages were measured by flow cytometry on a PBMC aliquot from every donor.

Sequencing input: blood. The rearranged chain carries TRBV7-9 and TRBJ2-5, with TRBD1 tentatively as D gene (5 bases match). The J call may be mistaken, given a closer DNA end match to TRBJ2-7. This TCR derives from a woman aged 60-75 years in good health. The encoded CDR3 is CASSSNQGTTYEQYF. The DNA sequence is TGTGCCAGCAGCTCGAACCAGGGTACAACCTACGAGCAGTACTTC.